A single T cell receptor beta chain is shown here with its context. Its antigen remains unidentified. The sample belongs to a study of CD4 T cells in relation to SARS-CoV-2 and coronaviruses. Clones were sequenced by immunoSEQ multiplex PCR, and TCRdb holds only the in-frame ones, with some missing. The repertoire holds tens of thousands of clones, with around four fifths as singletons. Before the COVID-19 pandemic, during about 2011-2019, CD4+ T cells were taken from unexposed donors. The cells were cultured for under twelve days before CD4+ T cells were isolated. Cells permitting, SARS-CoV-2 S/N and four cold-coronavirus spikes were tested on unexposed-donor CD4+ T cells. CDR1 and CDR2 (germline): SGHDT, YYEEEE. CDR3 length equals 15 residues. Trimming cost V 0 bases and J 8 bases, with 15 bases left between them.

This chain connects TRBV5-6 to TRBJ2-1, with D possibly TRBD2 on 5 matching bases. Sequenced input: CD4+ T cells from PBMCs, cultured in vitro. The receptor's source is a human donor in good health. The DNA for the CDR3 is TGTGCCAGCAGCTTGGGTTTTTTCGGGGTCGATGAGCAGTTCTTC. Translated, it gives CASSLGFFGVDEQFF. Combining the CDR3 with reference TRBV5-6 and TRBJ2-1 gives the whole variable domain DAGVTQSPTHLIKTRGQQVTLRCSPKSGHDTVSWYQQALGQGPQFIFQYYEEEERQRGNFPDRFSGHQFPNYSSELNVNALLLGDSALYLCASSLGFFGVDEQFFGPGTRLTVL.